One TCR beta chain is described in this entry. This clone came up once. Its cognate antigen has yet to be identified. No base qualities exist here, and no much larger clone lies one base off it. This sample is part of a study of blood T cell repertoires in COVID-19 (dated by TCRdb to 2020 to 2022). In the study overall: Collaborator samples came from the United States, Italy and Spain and covered acute and convalescent phases of COVID-19. The samples were drawn from two sources: the first 160 participants of the ongoing ImmuneRACE study, and about 1,300 subjects contributed by 6 global collaborators. The prospective study material was composed of cDNA or gDNA derived from T cells, B-cell-depleted T cells, or PBMCs. The repertoires were released in a freely available public database intended as a resource for research on the immune response to SARS-CoV-2. Subjects who had been exposed to COVID-19, were actively infected with it, or had recovered from it provided the deeply sampled blood TCRbeta repertoires that made up the dataset. Where available, HLA class I and class II types were taken from metadata supplied by the sample provider and were not determined by assay-based typing. Nearly every sample came with metadata listing a de-identified subject ID, COVID-19 status, age in years and sex.

CDR1 and CDR2, looked up from the germline V gene, are SGHVS and FQNEAQ. The V and J ends are trimmed by 4 bases and 0 bases, leaving 13 bases between them. From its cysteine to its phenylalanine, the CDR3 spans 15 amino acids. The only DNA kept is the CDR3, 45 bases in frame from the first base. Study-level results and caveats: How much clinical and demographic metadata was included differed by source and by participant, and the metadata was provided uncurated.

TCRbeta CDR3 regions were amplified from genomic DNA by means of the immunoSEQ Assay, a bias-controlled multiplex PCR. The study's processing was this. The number of nucleated cells in each sample was estimated from the amplification of reference gene primers within the assay. To quantify the absolute abundance of each unique TCRbeta CDR3 rearrangement, sequence reads were collapsed and filtered. For each sample, productive Simpson clonality was calculated as the square root of Simpson's diversity index over productive rearrangements. TCRdb obtained this table from immuneACCESS and retained in-frame rearrangements with V and J assigned. These tables miss some clones; where compared with another copy, unresolved V genes account for less than half of the shortfall, and the remainder is unexplained. Clone size and V and J calls were adopted from that table, with D and trimming inferred from the DNA. Present in this sample are about 58,000 clones, 78% of which were seen just once. The top ten hold under 5% of the sample.

Each collaborating institution followed its own protocols to collect whole blood in K2EDTA tubes. For TCRbeta analysis, collaborators shipped samples as frozen whole blood, isolated PBMCs, or DNA extracted from either of those sample types. The chain is assembled from TRBV7-8 and TRBJ2-7; TRBD1 might be the D gene, on 6 matching bases. The source is a human donor in a cohort sampled during active COVID-19. Sequenced sample: peripheral blood. The DNA sequence is as follows: TGTGCCAGCAGCTATGAAAGGGACAACTCCTACGAGCAGTACTTC. Translated, it gives CASSYERDNSYEQYF.